The 31 T cell receptor beta chains below all came from one sample that was sequenced in a study of blood T cells in healthy people across ages. The authors ran a second PCR of roughly 6 to 12 cycles using a sample-barcoded 5' primer and a J-beta primer mix. TCRdb passed the 5' RACE reads through MiXCR, listing each CDR3 protein once. The sample consists of over 1,200,000 distinct CDR3 sequences, around 55% of them appearing once. The sequencing sample was made of blood. The receptors originated from a man younger than 30 in good health.

This clonotype has only a few counts. This sequence joins TRBV20-1 and TRBJ2-7; weak D call: TRBD2 (5 bases). CDR3 length: 14 amino acids. Germline assignment: CDR1 DFQATT and CDR2 SNEGSKA (reference sequence). The ends were cut back, 5 bases at V and 3 bases at J, with 17 bases in the middle. CDR3 amino acids: CSAPWEQAGYEQYF. The CDR3 region has the DNA TGCAGTGCTCCCTGGGAGCAGGCTGGCTACGAGCAGTACTTC.

The table lists this clonotype with a few counts. V is TRBV4-1 and J is TRBJ2-5, with a weak D call TRBD2 (5 bases). The V end was cut by 4 bases, the J end by 5 bases, with 11 bases between. The CDR3 contains 13 residues. The germline gives CDR1 MGHRA, CDR2 YSYEKL. The CDR3 coding sequence is TGCGCCAGCAGCCCAGTTTTAGCGGAGACCCAGTACTTC. This gives the protein CASSPVLAETQYF.

The chain has TRBV20-1 and TRBJ2-5, with 7 nucleotides matching TRBD2. Germline CDR1 and CDR2: DFQATT and SNEGSKA (reference sequence). The CDR3 is made up of 13 amino acids. With V trimmed by 2 bases and J by 4 bases, 4 bases remained unmatched. CDR3 loop: CSARYSGGETQYF. CDR3 in DNA: TGCAGTGCTAGATATTCGGGGGGAGAGACCCAGTACTTC.

The CDR3 nucleotides read TGCGCCAGCAGCCCCGGACAGGGCATCTATTACAATGAGCAGTTCTTC. Translated, it gives CASSPGQGIYYNEQFF. The V call is TRBV5-1, the J call TRBJ2-1; 8 bases are a match to TRBD1. The V segment lost 4 bases and the J segment 4 bases; nucleotides outside the gene matches: 10. CDR3 length equals 16 residues. The V gene's germline CDR1 is SGHRS and CDR2 YFSETQ.

This clonotype was picked up a small number of times. The gene calls are TRBV28 and TRBJ2-4; D uncertain. V was trimmed by 6 bases and J by 0 bases, leaving 6 bases between them. This CDR3 contains 13 residues. Germline CDR1 MDHEN, CDR2 SYDVKM. For the CDR3, the DNA is TGTGCCAGCAGGGACCTAGCCAAAAACATTCAGTACTTC. This translates into CASRDLAKNIQYF.

This clonotype was counted once. V and J are TRBV7-8 and TRBJ2-3, with 12 bases fitting TRBD2. This CDR3 has 15 residues. Germline V CDR1 and CDR2: SGHVS, FQNEAQ. With 8 bases clipped from V and 3 bases from J, the junction kept 6 bases outside the gene matches. This chain's CDR3 is CASEPSGGATDTQYF. In DNA form, the CDR3 reads TGTGCCAGCGAACCTAGCGGGGGGGCTACAGATACGCAGTATTTT. Full variable domain (outside the CDR3, taken from reference TRBV7-8 and TRBJ2-3): GAGVSQSPRYKVAKRGQDVALRCDPISGHVSLFWYQQALGQGPEFLTYFQNEAQLDKSGLPSDRFFAERPEGSVSTLKIQRTQQEDSAVYLCASEPSGGATDTQYFGPGTRLTVL.

This CDR3 is CASSLGEAGGRAGNEQFF. The CDR3 region has the DNA TGTGCCAGCAGCTTAGGTGAGGCTGGCGGGAGGGCCGGAAATGAGCAGTTCTTC. The chain employs TRBV7-6 and TRBJ2-1; TRBD2 matches 9 bases. CDR3 length: 18 residues. The J segment lost 7 bases and the V segment lost 1 base, leaving 14 bases of the junction unmatched. From germline, CDR1 is SGHVS and CDR2 FNYEAQ.

The table lists this clonotype with a few counts. The rearrangement uses TRBV29-1 and TRBJ2-7, with 11 bases matching TRBD2. Per germline, CDR1 SQVTM and CDR2 ANQGSEA. V shed 2 bases, J shed 3 bases, and the junction held 6 bases outside the gene matches. The CDR3 contains 15 residues. CDR3 sequence: CSVEISGTSGYEQYF. The CDR3 region has the DNA TGCAGCGTTGAAATTTCCGGGACTAGCGGCTACGAGCAGTACTTC.

In this sample, this clonotype turned up a few times. V gene TRBV29-1 combines with J gene TRBJ2-5; D perhaps matches TRBD1 (5 bases). Between the trimmed V and J ends, which lost 5 bases and 2 bases, there was a span of 9 bases. The germline V gene has CDR1 SQVTM and CDR2 ANQGSEA. This CDR3 region has 12 residues. The CDR3 loop reads CSVRRAQETQYF. As DNA, the CDR3 is TGCAGCGTTCGCAGGGCACAAGAGACCCAGTACTTC. Full variable domain (remainder filled in from reference TRBV29-1 and TRBJ2-5): SAVISQKPSRDICQRGTSLTIQCQVDSQVTMMFWYRQQPGQSLTLIATANQGSEATYESGFVIDKFPISRPNLTFSTLTVSNMSPEDSSIYLCSVRRAQETQYFGPGTRLLVL.

In its sample, this clonotype was seen many times. The chain joins TRBV12-3 or TRBV12-4 to TRBJ2-1; 7 positions match TRBD2. The trim removed 6 bases at V and 5 bases at J, leaving 1 base unmatched. The CDR3 consists of 12 residues. For the CDR3, the DNA is TGTGCCAGCAGGGGGACTAACAATGAGCAGTTCTTC. It translates to CASRGTNNEQFF.

V gene TRBV11-2 combines with J gene TRBJ2-7, with a tentative D call TRBD1 (6 bases). Germline CDR1 is SGHAT and CDR2 is FQNNGV. This CDR3 has 18 amino acids. Deletions cut 5 bases from V and 4 bases from J, with 27 bases between. The CDR3 DNA sequence: TGTGCCAGCAGCCCCCCTACAACGGACAGCTTAAACCCATACGAGCAGTACTTC. Protein sequence: CASSPPTTDSLNPYEQYF.

The rearrangement joins TRBV12-3 or TRBV12-4 to TRBJ2-7, with 11 bases matching TRBD2. The CDR3 is 14 residues long. After removal of 7 bases from V and 4 bases from J, the junction contained 6 bases not matched to a gene. The DNA for the CDR3 is TGTGCCAGCACCCCTAGCGGGAGGACTTACGAGCAGTACTTC. Translation gives CASTPSGRTYEQYF.

This chain links TRBV6-2 or TRBV6-3 with TRBJ2-7; D may be TRBD2 (6 bases). The end of the DNA fits TRBJ2-5 better, so the J call may be wrong. The germline V gene encodes CDR1 MNHEY and CDR2 SVGEGT. The CDR3 is made up of 14 amino acids. The CDR3 DNA sequence: TGTGCCAGCAGTTACCGCTCGGGGGTAGAGACCCAGTACTTC. Encoded protein: CASSYRSGVETQYF.

The chain combines TRBV14 with TRBJ1-2, with D unclear. The CDR3 sequence is 14 residues long. Trimming shortened V by 0 bases and J by 5 bases, and 10 bases separated the two germline ends. Germline-derived CDR1 and CDR2 are SGHDN and FVKESK. The CDR3 sequence: CASSQDIVLYGYTF. Here the CDR3 DNA reads TGTGCCAGCAGCCAAGATATAGTCCTTTATGGCTACACCTTC. The complete variable domain, with remaining parts taken from reference TRBV14 and TRBJ1-2, reads EAGVTQFPSHSVIEKGQTVTLRCDPISGHDNLYWYRRVMGKEIKFLLHFVKESKQDESGMPNNRFLAERTGGTYSTLKVQPAELEDSGVYFCASSQDIVLYGYTFGSGTRLTVV.

V gene TRBV20-1 combines with J gene TRBJ1-2, with D possibly matching TRBD1 (5 bases). This CDR3 contains 12 residues. Deletions cut 1 base from V and 6 bases from J, with 9 bases between. Germline V gives CDR1 DFQATT, CDR2 SNEGSKA (reference sequence). CDR3 DNA: TGCAGTGCTAGAGTGGGGGAGAATGGCTACACCTTC. Translation: CSARVGENGYTF.

This sequence joins TRBV4-1 and TRBJ2-7; 10 bases are shared with TRBD2. The CDR3 loop spans 16 amino acids. After removal of 4 bases from V and 7 bases from J, the junction contained 13 bases not matched to a gene. The germline V gene has CDR1 MGHRA and CDR2 YSYEKL. The CDR3: CASSRFTSGDPNEQYF. CDR3 nucleotides: TGCGCCAGCAGCCGCTTTACTAGCGGGGACCCCAATGAGCAGTACTTC.

V usage is TRBV29-1 and J usage is TRBJ1-1; TRBD1 matches 10 bases. Trimming cost V 3 bases and J 7 bases; bases outside gene matches: 5. The CDR3 covers 13 residues. Germline CDR1 is SQVTM and CDR2 is ANQGSEA. In nucleotides, the CDR3 is TGCAGCGTTGACGACAGGGGGCCAATTGAAGCTTTCTTT. Translated, it gives CSVDDRGPIEAFF.

A few counts support this clonotype. The CDR3 here is CASSQNEREGQETQYF. The CDR3 bases are TGCGCCAGCAGCCAAAATGAGCGGGAGGGGCAAGAGACCCAGTACTTC. The chain joins TRBV4-1 to TRBJ2-7, with TRBD2 identical over 10 bases. The J call may be faulty, since TRBJ2-5 better matches the DNA end. The CDR3 has 16 amino acids. CDR1 and CDR2 (germline): MGHRA, YSYEKL.

V usage is TRBV29-1 and J usage is TRBJ2-2; possible D gene TRBD2, 5 bases. V was shortened by 4 bases and J by 1 base, with 13 bases between the two germline ends. From germline, CDR1 is SQVTM and CDR2 ANQGSEA. There are 15 residues in the CDR3. CDR3 region: CSVVYLEENTGELFF. DNA for the CDR3: TGCAGCGTTGTTTATTTGGAGGAGAACACCGGGGAGCTGTTTTTT.

In regard to this clonotype: One junction end disagrees with the germline gene, perhaps due to a read error. This rearrangement joins TRBV7-6 to TRBJ2-3, with TRBD1 identical over 9 bases. This CDR3 is 17 amino acids long. CDR1 SGHVS and CDR2 FNYEAQ come from the germline V gene. CDR3 nucleotide sequence: TGTGCCAGCAGCTTATGGGGCGGGACAGGGAACGAAGATACGGAGTATTTT. Translated, it gives CASSLWGGTGNEDTEYF.

This clonotype was counted between two and nine times. The chain links TRBV4-3 to TRBJ2-5; 9 bases are a match to TRBD2. This CDR3 has 17 residues. Germline V gives CDR1 LGHNA, CDR2 YSLEER. V trimming: 2 bases; J trimming: 11 bases; junction bases outside the gene matches: 18. In DNA, the CDR3 is TGCGCCAGCAGCCAAATAAAACTAGCGGGTCGATTCAATGAGCAGTACTTC. Translation gives CASSQIKLAGRFNEQYF.

The sample holds many counts of this clonotype. One end of the junction fails to match germline, which may point to a read error. The V call is TRBV6-2 or TRBV6-3, the J call TRBJ2-7; D may be TRBD1 (6 bases). This CDR3 has 13 amino acids. Germline lookup yields CDR1 MNHEY and CDR2 SVGEGT. CDR3 coding DNA: TGCGCCAGCAGCCCTGACAGGATCTACGAGCAGTACTTC. Translating gives CASSPDRIYEQYF.

CDR3 sequence: CASSLVGQINNEQFF. CDR3 DNA sequence: TGTGCCAGCAGCTTGGTGGGACAGATCAACAATGAGCAGTTCTTC. V usage is TRBV7-9 and J usage is TRBJ2-1, with 7 bases identical to TRBD1. Germline values: CDR1 SEHNR, CDR2 FQNEAQ (reference sequence). This CDR3 is built from 15 residues. The V segment lost 3 bases and the J segment 5 bases; nucleotides outside the gene matches: 7.

This sequence joins TRBV9 and TRBJ2-3; TRBD2 matches 7 bases. With V trimmed by 2 bases and J by 5 bases, 5 bases remained unmatched. Germline CDR1 SGDLS, CDR2 YYNGEE. The CDR3 is 14 residues long. CDR3 sequence: CASSVGGSGDTQYF. CDR3 sequence (DNA): TGTGCCAGCAGCGTCGGCGGGAGCGGAGATACGCAGTATTTT. Full variable domain (remainder filled in from reference TRBV9 and TRBJ2-3): DSGVTQTPKHLITATGQRVTLRCSPRSGDLSVYWYQQSLDQGLQFLIQYYNGEERAKGNILERFSAQQFPDLHSELNLSSLELGDSALYFCASSVGGSGDTQYFGPGTRLTVL.

This clonotype was seen only a few times. The chain combines TRBV6-1 with TRBJ2-7; D uncertain. The CDR3 is 17 residues long. V lost 6 bases, J lost 0 bases, and 21 bases lay in between. Germline V gives CDR1 MNHNS, CDR2 SASEGT. The CDR3 bases are TGTGCCAGCAGGCCACGTGTTTGGACCTCGGGCTCCTACGAGCAGTACTTC. This codes for CASRPRVWTSGSYEQYF.

The J gene is TRBJ1-5, the V gene TRBV12-3 or TRBV12-4; TRBD1 is a possible D gene (6 bases). The CDR3 spans 14 residues. Deletions cut 5 bases from V and 4 bases from J, with 12 bases between. DNA of the CDR3: TGTGCCAGCAGTCCCTACAGGGATAATCAGCCCCAGCATTTT. Translating it yields CASSPYRDNQPQHF.

The CDR3 coding sequence is TGCGCCAGCAGCCAGGCCCGAACAGTGCGTTTGGAGACCCAGTACTTC. Residues: CASSQARTVRLETQYF. The chain uses TRBV4-1 and TRBJ2-5; the D is unclear. This CDR3 contains 16 residues. Trimming pared 3 bases from V and 5 bases from J, leaving 19 bases between. The V gene's germline CDR1 is MGHRA and CDR2 YSYEKL.

This clonotype has just a few counts. This CDR3 reads CSARALSEAFF. For the CDR3, the DNA is TGCAGTGCTAGAGCATTGAGTGAAGCTTTCTTT. The V gene is TRBV20-1, the J gene TRBJ1-1; D uncertain. The CDR3 is 11 amino acids. Per the germline V gene, CDR1 is DFQATT and CDR2 is SNEGSKA (reference sequence). V gave up 1 base and J gave up 7 bases, with 7 bases separating them.

V and J are TRBV30 and TRBJ2-3, with TRBD2 identical over 11 bases. The CDR3 spans 14 residues. V shed 8 bases and J 2 bases; nucleotides not matched to a gene: 6. Germline CDR1 GTSNPN, CDR2 SVGIG (reference sequence). DNA for the CDR3: TGTGCCCGGGGGACTAGCGGCTCCACAGATACGCAGTATTTT. Translation gives CARGTSGSTDTQYF.

J is TRBJ2-3 and V is TRBV3-1; D uncertain. Looked up from germline, CDR1 is LGHDT and CDR2 is YNNKEL (reference sequence). This CDR3 contains 16 residues. Trimming removed 3 bases from V and 0 bases from J, with 13 bases in between. The CDR3 here is CASSHHPETSTDTQYF. For the CDR3, the DNA is TGTGCCAGCAGCCATCATCCGGAGACTAGCACAGATACGCAGTATTTT.

The gene calls are TRBV20-1 and TRBJ1-6; D is possibly TRBD1 (5 bases). The germline V and J ends were trimmed by 6 bases and 10 bases, with 16 bases remaining between them. This CDR3 comprises 13 residues. Germline V CDR1 and CDR2: DFQATT, SNEGSKA (reference sequence). The CDR3 DNA sequence: TGCAGTGCACAGGCAGGAGAAGGATCACCCCTCCACTTT. It yields the protein CSAQAGEGSPLHF.